This record looks at one T cell receptor (beta chain) sequence and its context. Its antigen is unknown. Sequencing was performed with immunoSEQ multiplex PCR; in TCRdb, only in-frame clones are kept and a portion is missing. This table holds under 50,000 clones, about 90% found once. CD4+CD25+CD127- Tregs, CD4+CD25- non-Tregs, CD4 and CD8 cells were sorted. An overnight rest at 37°C with around 210 IU/ml IL-2 preceded regulatory T cell sorting from thawed PBMCs. The data derive from a study of Tregs in tolerant kidney transplant recipients. Study-level findings and limits: Tregs expanded with activated donor B cells seemed most donor-specific. The small number of patients limits these findings pending further validation.

The germline V gene has CDR1 KGHSH and CDR2 LQKENI. Trimming at V came to 3 bases and at J to 2 bases, leaving 0 bases not matched to a gene. This CDR3 is 13 amino acids long. The clonotype was recovered from a human donor in good health. Sequencing used Tregs from blood. The chain combines TRBV18 with TRBJ2-7; the match to TRBD1 covers 8 bases. CDR3: CASSPDRAYEQYF. In nucleotides, the CDR3 is TGTGCCAGCTCACCGGACAGGGCCTACGAGCAGTACTTC.